The text below deals with one T cell receptor beta chain. Its antigen is not identified. Primers included in the PCR were 60 Vbeta and 13 Jbeta primers. Here immunoSEQ multiplex PCR was the method, and the copy in TCRdb shows in-frame clones only, minus some. Among over 150,000 clones listed, roughly 79% were seen once. Germline V gene lookup returns CDR1 LGHNA and CDR2 YSLEER. V lost 0 bases, J lost 7 bases, and 15 bases lay in between. The CDR3 is 15 amino acids. This record comes from a study of cytomegalovirus exposure and HLA in healthy donors. Turning to the study itself: Among the 300 to 400 donors who were genotyped, about 86% fell in the genetic ancestry cluster that is associated with self-reported Caucasian donors. Study outcomes and limitations: Looking again later, the authors saw that most CMV-associated TCR beta chains seemed HLA-restricted. The sole available immune exposure information was CMV serostatus.

This TCR was sampled from a woman aged 45 to 65 in good health and CMV-seronegative. The chain links TRBV4-3 to TRBJ1-1, with D possibly matching TRBD1 (6 bases). Sequenced: PBMCs. DNA for the CDR3: TGCGCCAGCAGCCAAGATCCGGGGGGCGGTTATGAAGCTTTCTTT. Protein product: CASSQDPGGGYEAFF.